The 14 T cell receptor beta chains below come from one sample, sequenced in a study of memory B cells and T cells in multiple sclerosis. Separate sequencing covered autoproliferating (CFSE-dim) and non-proliferating (CFSE-high) T cells from stimulus-free culture. Approximately 5x10^7 CFSE-labeled PBMCs were cultured less than nine days unstimulated, then replicate wells were pooled. Generated by immunoSEQ multiplex PCR, the TCRdb table keeps only in-frame clones and is missing some. The data hold about 45,000 clones, with roughly 80% observed a single time. For these receptors, no antigen is known. Sequenced: PBMCs from blood kept in culture. These receptors originate from a human donor with multiple sclerosis.

This clone was counted a few times. This sequence joins TRBV19 and TRBJ2-6; D could derive from TRBD1 or TRBD2 (5 bases each). Germline lookup yields CDR1 LNHDA and CDR2 SQIVND (reference sequence). The CDR3 covers 12 residues. V lost 5 bases and J lost 9, with 8 bases in between. In DNA form, the CDR3 reads TGTGCCAGTAGTCAGGGAGTCAACGTCCTGACTTTC. Translated, it gives CASSQGVNVLTF.

The chain uses TRBV2 and TRBJ1-1, with D unclear. The CDR3 is made up of 10 amino acids. Germline lookup yields CDR1 SNHLY and CDR2 FYNNEI. Between the trimmed V and J ends, which lost 11 bases and 8 bases, there was a span of 12 bases. The CDR3, as DNA: TGTGCCTTCAAAGCCGTGGAAGCTTTCTTT. This codes for CAFKAVEAFF.

The genes are TRBV13 and TRBJ2-5; TRBD1 agrees at 7 bases. The germline V gene encodes CDR1 PRHDT and CDR2 FYEKMQ (reference sequence). This CDR3 is 16 amino acids long. The V gene end was trimmed by 3 bases and the J gene end by 5 bases; junction bases not matched to a gene: 12. The CDR3 loop is CASSFFHRGVFETQYF. The CDR3 DNA follows: TGTGCCAGCAGCTTTTTCCACAGGGGAGTTTTTGAGACCCAGTACTTC.

This clone was detected only a few times. The CDR3 protein is CATSRDGGVTEAFF. The CDR3 DNA follows: TGTGCCACCAGCAGAGATGGGGGTGTCACTGAAGCTTTCTTT. The V gene is TRBV15, the J gene TRBJ1-1; D is perhaps TRBD1 (5 bases). V was clipped by 0 bases and J by 4 bases, with 9 bases between them. The CDR3 sequence is 14 residues long. Germline V lookup: CDR1 LNHNV, CDR2 YYDKDF (reference sequence).

The rearrangement joins TRBV10-3 to TRBJ2-2; possibly TRBD1 or TRBD2 for D (5 bases each). Looked up from germline, CDR1 is ENHRY and CDR2 is SYGVKD. The CDR3 is made up of 14 amino acids. The V gene lost 7 bases and the J gene lost 4 bases, with 13 bases spanning the gap. CDR3 amino acids: CAITAEGTTGELFF. For the CDR3, the DNA is TGTGCCATCACAGCGGAAGGGACCACCGGGGAGCTGTTTTTT.

This clone appeared once. The chain uses TRBV9 and TRBJ2-1; 7 bases are a match to TRBD1. The CDR3 has 16 amino acids. Germline V gene data show CDR1 as SGDLS and CDR2 as YYNGEE. V dropped 4 bases and J dropped 7; count of bases not matched to a gene: 14. CDR3 residues: CASSPEETGVWNEQFF. CDR3 sequence (DNA): TGTGCCAGCAGCCCAGAGGAAACAGGGGTTTGGAATGAGCAGTTCTTC.

The chain recombines TRBV9 with TRBJ2-3; D unclear. Looked up from germline, CDR1 is SGDLS and CDR2 is YYNGEE. The CDR3 totals 14 residues. V gave up 4 bases and J gave up 2 bases, with 11 bases separating them. The CDR3: CASSPNSYTDTQYF. The CDR3 bases are TGTGCCAGCAGCCCGAACAGCTACACAGATACGCAGTATTTT. The full variable domain, completed using reference TRBV9 and TRBJ2-3, is DSGVTQTPKHLITATGQRVTLRCSPRSGDLSVYWYQQSLDQGLQFLIQYYNGEERAKGNILERFSAQQFPDLHSELNLSSLELGDSALYFCASSPNSYTDTQYFGPGTRLTVL.

V usage is TRBV5-1 and J usage is TRBJ1-1; the D gene is possibly TRBD1 (6 bases). With 0 bases removed from V and 7 bases from J, the gap between germline ends came to 13 bases. The CDR3 is 14 amino acids. Germline V gene sequence: CDR1 SGHRS, CDR2 YFSETQ. This CDR3 is CASSLGQGYDEAFF. The DNA of the CDR3 is TGCGCCAGCAGCTTGGGGCAGGGGTACGATGAAGCTTTCTTT.

This clone was detected a few times. V and J are TRBV7-9 and TRBJ1-4; 10 nucleotides agree with TRBD1. Looked up from germline, CDR1 is SEHNR and CDR2 is FQNEAQ (reference sequence). Trimming took 0 bases from V and 11 from J; bases not matched to a gene: 9. The CDR3 runs to 16 residues. The CDR3 sequence: CASSLATDRGLGKLFF. Written as DNA, the CDR3 is TGTGCCAGCAGCTTAGCGACCGACAGGGGGCTCGGCAAACTGTTTTTT. Variable domain in full (rest from reference TRBV7-9 and TRBJ1-4): DTGVSQNPRHKITKRGQNVTFRCDPISEHNRLYWYRQTLGQGPEFLTYFQNEAQLEKSRLLSDRFSAERPKGSFSTLEIQRTEQGDSAMYLCASSLATDRGLGKLFFGSGTQLSVL.

The sample holds one count of this clone. The gene calls are TRBV11-2 and TRBJ2-2; 7 bases map to TRBD2. CDR1 SGHAT and CDR2 FQNNGV come from the germline V gene. The CDR3 covers 17 residues. Germline trimming cut 2 bases from V and 2 bases from J; bases unmatched to any gene: 8. The CDR3 DNA sequence: TGTGCCAGCAGCTTAATGGTGCGGGGACTAAACACCGGGGAGCTGTTTTTT. Protein product: CASSLMVRGLNTGELFF. The whole variable domain, remainder taken from reference TRBV11-2 and TRBJ2-2, is EAGVAQSPRYKIIEKRQSVAFWCNPISGHATLYWYQQILGQGPKLLIQFQNNGVVDDSQLPKDRFSAERLKGVDSTLKIQPAKLEDSAVYLCASSLMVRGLNTGELFFGEGSRLTVL.

J is TRBJ2-3 and V is TRBV7-2, with D perhaps TRBD1 (5 bases). CDR3 length: 14 residues. Germline assignment: CDR1 SGHTA and CDR2 FQGNSA. The V gene lost 4 bases and the J gene lost 5 bases, with 13 bases spanning the gap. The CDR3 DNA reads TGTGCCAGCAGCTACCGGTGGGGCCAAGATACGCAGTATTTT. Protein: CASSYRWGQDTQYF.

This chain joins TRBV4-2 and TRBJ1-5, with 8 bases identical to TRBD1. Looked up from germline, CDR1 is LGHNA and CDR2 is YNFKEQ. With 1 base clipped from V and 5 bases from J, the junction kept 7 bases outside the gene matches. The CDR3 has 16 residues. The CDR3 here is CASSQGQDRGHQPQHF. CDR3 nucleotides: TGTGCCAGCAGCCAAGGGCAAGACAGGGGCCATCAGCCCCAGCATTTT.

The V and J genes are TRBV25-1 and TRBJ2-5, with D unclear. CDR1 and CDR2 (germline): MGHDK, SYGVNS. Between the trimmed V and J ends, which lost 1 base and 2 bases, there was a span of 8 bases. The CDR3 length is 14 residues. The CDR3, as DNA: TGTGCCAGCAGTGAATGGCAGATTCAAGAGACCCAGTACTTC. The encoded protein is CASSEWQIQETQYF.

This chain joins TRBV6-6 and TRBJ2-5; D is unclear. Matching the DNA end better, TRBJ2-7 makes the J call doubtful. The CDR3 length is 14 residues. The germline V gene encodes CDR1 MNHNY and CDR2 SVGAGI (reference sequence). The CDR3 spells CASSYSGIAYEQYF. As DNA, the CDR3 is TGTGCCAGCAGTTATTCCGGTATTGCCTACGAGCAGTACTTC.